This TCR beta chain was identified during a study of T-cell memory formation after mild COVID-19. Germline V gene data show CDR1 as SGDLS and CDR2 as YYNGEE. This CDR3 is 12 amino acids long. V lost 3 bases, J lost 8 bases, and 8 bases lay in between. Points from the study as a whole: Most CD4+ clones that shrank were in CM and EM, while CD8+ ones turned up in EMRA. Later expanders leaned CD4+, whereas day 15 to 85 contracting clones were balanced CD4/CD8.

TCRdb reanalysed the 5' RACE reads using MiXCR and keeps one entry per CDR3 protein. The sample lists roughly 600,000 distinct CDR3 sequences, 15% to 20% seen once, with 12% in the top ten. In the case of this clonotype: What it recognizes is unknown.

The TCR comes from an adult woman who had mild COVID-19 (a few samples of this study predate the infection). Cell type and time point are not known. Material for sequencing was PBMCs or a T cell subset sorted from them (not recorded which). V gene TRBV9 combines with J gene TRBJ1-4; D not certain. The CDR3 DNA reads TGTGCCAGCAGCGCCCCGGGGGAAAAACTGTTTTTT. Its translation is CASSAPGEKLFF. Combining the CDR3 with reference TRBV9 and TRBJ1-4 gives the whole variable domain DSGVTQTPKHLITATGQRVTLRCSPRSGDLSVYWYQQSLDQGLQFLIQYYNGEERAKGNILERFSAQQFPDLHSELNLSSLELGDSALYFCASSAPGEKLFFGSGTQLSVL.